The 17 T cell receptor beta chains given below trace back to one sample, sequenced in a study of CD8 T cells in ankylosing spondylitis. The antigens for these receptors are not known. TCRdb reprocessed the 5' RACE reads with MiXCR, giving one entry per CDR3 protein. This table holds some 840,000 distinct CDR3 sequences, 12% found once. Study results and limitations: Ankylosing spondylitis blood appeared to be characterized by a TCR beta motif of several highly homologous variants.

Material for sequencing was blood, either unsorted or a sorted T cell fraction (not recorded which). Every receptor here comes from a male donor with ankylosing spondylitis.

The rearrangement uses TRBV7-9 and TRBJ1-1; D is undetermined. The CDR3 loop spans 10 amino acids. Germline V gives CDR1 SEHNR, CDR2 FQNEAQ (reference sequence). V shed 7 bases and J shed 5 bases, with 5 bases lying between them. The chain's CDR3 is CASKRTEAFF. Here the CDR3 DNA reads TGTGCCAGCAAGCGGACTGAAGCTTTCTTT.

This clonotype was observed a few times. The chain recombines TRBV29-1 with TRBJ2-5, with a tentative D call TRBD1 (6 bases). The germline V gene has CDR1 SQVTM and CDR2 ANQGSEA. V gave up 7 bases and J gave up 0 bases, with 18 bases separating them. CDR3 length: 15 residues. CDR3 protein: CSAYKNRDNQETQYF. CDR3 DNA: TGCAGCGCCTACAAGAACCGGGACAACCAAGAGACCCAGTACTTC.

This clonotype was found a few times. This chain connects TRBV10-3 to TRBJ1-5; D is unclear. The germline V gene encodes CDR1 ENHRY and CDR2 SYGVKD. Trimming left V 6 bases short and J 4 bases short, with 7 bases between. CDR3 length equals 12 residues. The CDR3 bases are TGTGCCATCAGCTCAACAAATCAGCCCCAGCATTTT. This codes for CAISSTNQPQHF.

The V gene is TRBV20-1, the J gene TRBJ2-2; 10 positions agree with TRBD2. Germline V gives CDR1 DFQATT, CDR2 SNEGSKA (reference sequence). The CDR3 contains 13 residues. With 8 bases clipped from V and 6 bases from J, the junction kept 6 bases outside the gene matches. The CDR3 nucleotides are TGCAGTCCGAGCGGGGGGGCCCCCGGGGAGCTGTTTTTT. The encoded protein is CSPSGGAPGELFF.

The chain recombines TRBV4-3 with TRBJ1-2; no definite D call. Trimming shortened V by 0 bases and J by 6 bases, and 14 bases separated the two germline ends. Germline CDR1 is LGHNA and CDR2 is YSLEER. The CDR3 is 15 amino acids. In nucleotides, the CDR3 is TGCGCCAGCAGCCAAGATAATATTCGACCTGATGGCTACACCTTC. Its translation is CASSQDNIRPDGYTF.

The chain has TRBV11-2 and TRBJ2-3; 11 bases line up with TRBD2. Unmatched junction bases numbered 10, after V lost 5 bases and J lost 0 bases. CDR3 length: 18 amino acids. CDR1 and CDR2 (germline): SGHAT, FQNNGV. The CDR3 nucleotides are TGTGCCAGCAGCCTCGAAAGGACTAGCGGGTTCAGCACAGATACGCAGTATTTT. It is translated as CASSLERTSGFSTDTQYF. Based on the CDR3 plus reference TRBV11-2 and TRBJ2-3, the full variable domain is EAGVAQSPRYKIIEKRQSVAFWCNPISGHATLYWYQQILGQGPKLLIQFQNNGVVDDSQLPKDRFSAERLKGVDSTLKIQPAKLEDSAVYLCASSLERTSGFSTDTQYFGPGTRLTVL.

The V call is TRBV29-1, the J call TRBJ2-1; D remains ambiguous. Trimming stripped 7 bases from V and 7 bases from J, with 8 bases between. The CDR3 is made up of 10 amino acids. Germline V gene sequence: CDR1 SQVTM, CDR2 ANQGSEA. The DNA of the CDR3 is TGCAGCGACGGGTTGAATGAGCAGTTCTTC. Amino acid sequence: CSDGLNEQFF.

The rearrangement joins TRBV4-3 to TRBJ2-5; 8 bases line up with TRBD1. The CDR3 sequence is 15 residues long. The germline V gene has CDR1 LGHNA and CDR2 YSLEER. V lost 2 bases and J lost 4; bases outside the gene matches: 6. CDR3 region: CASSQLDRAGETQYF. Written as DNA, the CDR3 is TGCGCCAGCAGCCAATTGGACAGGGCGGGAGAGACCCAGTACTTC.

This chain uses TRBV24-1 with TRBJ2-5; D remains ambiguous. The CDR3 loop spans 14 amino acids. The V gene lost 1 base and the J gene lost 2 bases, with 7 bases spanning the gap. Germline V gene data show CDR1 as KGHDR and CDR2 as SFDVKD. In DNA form, the CDR3 reads TGTGCCACCAGTGATTTAGGCATTCAAGAGACCCAGTACTTC. Protein sequence: CATSDLGIQETQYF.

This clonotype turned up a few times. The CDR3 DNA is TGTGCCAGCACCCGCCCTAACACTGAAGCTTTCTTT. Translation: CASTRPNTEAFF. The chain employs TRBV6-6 and TRBJ1-1; no clear D gene. V was clipped by 7 bases and J by 2 bases, with 8 bases between them. The CDR3 covers 12 residues. In germline, CDR1 is MNHNY, CDR2 SVGAGI (reference sequence).

This clonotype appeared a few times. The chain has TRBV20-1 and TRBJ2-7; no clear D gene. The CDR3 has 12 residues. Per germline, CDR1 DFQATT and CDR2 SNEGSKA (reference sequence). Trimming left V 6 bases short and J 3 bases short, with 12 bases between. The DNA for the CDR3 is TGCAGTGCCCCGGGCAACCTCTACGAGCAGTACTTC. This encodes CSAPGNLYEQYF.

This clonotype was observed a handful of times. V and J are TRBV7-2 and TRBJ1-2; D gene ambiguous. The CDR3 is made up of 12 amino acids. The germline V gene encodes CDR1 SGHTA and CDR2 FQGNSA. Trimming left V 5 bases short and J 3 bases short, with 7 bases between. CDR3 bases: TGTGCCAGCAGCAAAAATCACTATGGCTACACCTTC. This gives the protein CASSKNHYGYTF.

This clonotype occurred many times. V is TRBV12-3 or TRBV12-4 and J is TRBJ2-7; D not certain. The CDR3 is 11 residues long. V lost 2 bases and J lost 8, with 7 bases in between. CDR3 nucleotides: TGTGCCAGCAGTTTAATTGCTCAGCAGTACTTC. Amino acids: CASSLIAQQYF.

This clonotype was seen a handful of times. The chain is built from TRBV13 and TRBJ2-7; tentatively, D is TRBD1 (5 bases). Trimming left V 1 base short and J 3 bases short, with 10 bases between. This CDR3 has 14 amino acids. CDR1 is PRHDT, CDR2 FYEKMQ, per germline (reference sequence). Here the CDR3 reads CASSLATDYYEQYF. The CDR3 region has the DNA TGTGCCAGCAGCTTAGCGACAGATTACTACGAGCAGTACTTC.

There are many counts of this clonotype. The chain joins TRBV29-1 to TRBJ2-7; D may be TRBD2 (8 bases). Trimming took off 7 bases at V and 7 bases at J, with 32 bases between the two ends. Germline-derived CDR1 and CDR2 are SQVTM and ANQGSEA. The CDR3 runs to 17 residues. As DNA, the CDR3 is TGCAGCGCCGGGAGGGGGCCAACAGGGAATGCCCGCTTGGAGCAGTACTTC. Its protein product is CSAGRGPTGNARLEQYF.

This clonotype was found a few times. This chain connects TRBV20-1 to TRBJ2-5; the match to TRBD2 covers 12 bases. Germline V gives CDR1 DFQATT, CDR2 SNEGSKA (reference sequence). J gave up 7 bases and V 5 bases, and 17 bases lay outside the gene matches. This CDR3 contains 17 residues. CDR3 nucleotides: TGCAGTGCTCCGAACCTTTTTACTAGCGGGGGGTCAGGGACCCAGTACTTC. Residues: CSAPNLFTSGGSGTQYF.

This clonotype was counted between two and nine times. The chain employs TRBV7-9 and TRBJ2-2; no reliable D call. CDR3 length equals 15 residues. Looked up from germline, CDR1 is SEHNR and CDR2 is FQNEAQ (reference sequence). V lost 1 base to trimming and J lost 1 base, with 7 bases between them. The CDR3 DNA reads as TGTGCCAGCAGCTTAGACCGCAGGAACACCGGGGAGCTGTTTTTT. Its protein is CASSLDRRNTGELFF. Filled out from reference TRBV7-9 and TRBJ2-2, the complete variable domain reads DTGVSQNPRHKITKRGQNVTFRCDPISEHNRLYWYRQTLGQGPEFLTYFQNEAQLEKSRLLSDRFSAERPKGSFSTLEIQRTEQGDSAMYLCASSLDRRNTGELFFGEGSRLTVL.